This TCR beta chain appears in the sequencing data of a study of T cells in Graves' hyperthyroidism and ophthalmopathy. Study information: Peripheral blood was taken when the disease was first diagnosed, before any treatment began. The study, taken as a whole, reports: Blood samples included most of the expanded thyroid clonotypes exceeding 0.001.

Using RNA transcripts as the source, TCR beta CDR3 regions were amplified. Researchers ran a first-round RT-PCR on the TCR CDR3 using the HTBI primer set. MiXCR was run by TCRdb on the multiplex PCR reads, yielding one entry per CDR3 protein. Of about 640,000 distinct CDR3 sequences listed, about 20% are singletons. Criteria for exclusion of patients were uncontrolled infection, other autoimmune disease, pregnancy or lactation. This CDR3 is built from 12 residues. The germline gives CDR1 SQVTM, CDR2 ANQGSEA. The J segment lost 4 bases and the V segment lost 7 bases, leaving 6 bases of the junction unmatched. A note on this clonotype: The antigen remains unidentified.

The sequenced sample consisted of blood. This receptor was obtained from a man under 40 with Graves' ophthalmopathy. The chain couples TRBV29-1 to TRBJ2-7; the match to TRBD1 covers 8 bases. CDR3 amino acids: CSAAQGAYEQYF. Here the CDR3 DNA reads TGCAGCGCTGCGCAGGGGGCTTACGAGCAGTACTTC.